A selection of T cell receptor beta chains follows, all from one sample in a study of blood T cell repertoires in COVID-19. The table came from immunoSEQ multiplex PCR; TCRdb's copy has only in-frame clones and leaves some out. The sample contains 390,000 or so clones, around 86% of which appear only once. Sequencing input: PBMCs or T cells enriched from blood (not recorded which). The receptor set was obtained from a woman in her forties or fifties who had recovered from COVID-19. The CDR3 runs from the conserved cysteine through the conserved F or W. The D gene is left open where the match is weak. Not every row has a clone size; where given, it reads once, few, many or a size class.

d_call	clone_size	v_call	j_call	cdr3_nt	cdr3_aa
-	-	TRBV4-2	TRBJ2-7	TGTGCCAGCAGCCAAGTTATAGGAACCGGGAGCGAGCAGTACTTC	CASSQVIGTGSEQYF
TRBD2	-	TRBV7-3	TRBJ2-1	TGTGCCAGCTGCCCGACTAGCGGGAGCAATGAGCAGTTCTTC	CASCPTSGSNEQFF
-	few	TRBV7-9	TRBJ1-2	TGTGCCAGCAGCTTAGCGGAGGCAGTTATAGGCTACACCTTC	CASSLAEAVIGYTF
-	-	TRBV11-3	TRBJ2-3	TGTGCCAGCAGCACCAATTTTCAGGATACGCAGTATTTT	CASSTNFQDTQYF
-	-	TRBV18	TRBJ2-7	TGTGCCAGCTCACCTTTACAGGTGGAGGGCTACGAGCAGTACTTC	CASSPLQVEGYEQYF
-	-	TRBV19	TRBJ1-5	TGTGCCAGTACCACCGGGGGTGCTCAGCCCCAGCATTTT	CASTTGGAQPQHF
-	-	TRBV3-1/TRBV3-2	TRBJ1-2	TGTGCCAGCAGCCCGGGGGGGCAGAGCCTACTCTTTTATGGCTACACCTTC	CASSPGGQSLLFYGYTF
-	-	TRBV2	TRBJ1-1	TGTGCCAGCAGTTCAGGGGTTGGCACTGAAGCTTTCTTT	CASSSGVGTEAFF
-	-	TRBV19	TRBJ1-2	TGTGCCAGTAGTAGCGGGTATGGCTACACCTTC	CASSSGYGYTF
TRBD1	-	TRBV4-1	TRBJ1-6	TGCGCCAGCAGCCACGACAGGGATGGGAAGTTGAATTCACCCCTCCACTTT	CASSHDRDGKLNSPLHF
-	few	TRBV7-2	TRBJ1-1	TGTGCCAGCGCCCCCTCGGGATACACTGAAGCTTTCTTT	CASAPSGYTEAFF
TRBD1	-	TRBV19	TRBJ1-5	TGTGCCAGTACCCATACAGGGGGTGATCAGCCCCAGCATTTT	CASTHTGGDQPQHF
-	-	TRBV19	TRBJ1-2	TGTGCCAGTAGGCCCCCAGTTAACTATGGCTACACCTTC	CASRPPVNYGYTF
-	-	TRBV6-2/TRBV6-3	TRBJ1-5	TGTGCCAGCAGTCAGCAGGGCCTGCAAAAAAATAGCAATCAGCCCCAGCATTTT	CASSQQGLQKNSNQPQHF
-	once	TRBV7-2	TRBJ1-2	TGTGCCAGCAGCTCCCTGAGACAGCGTGAGAACTATGGCTACACCTTC	CASSSLRQRENYGYTF
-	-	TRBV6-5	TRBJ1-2	TGTGCCAGCAGCCCCACAGGGTATGGCTACACCTTC	CASSPTGYGYTF
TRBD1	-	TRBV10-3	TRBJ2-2	TGTGCCATCAGTGAGCCAAAGAGAGGACAGGGTTGGGAGCTGTTTTTT	CAISEPKRGQGWELFF
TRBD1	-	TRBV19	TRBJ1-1	TGTGCCAGTAGTGGAGACAGGGACACTGAAGCTTTCTTT	CASSGDRDTEAFF
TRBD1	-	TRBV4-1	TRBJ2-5	TGCGCCAGCAGCCAGGCCGGACAGGGTAGAGAGACCCAGTACTTC	CASSQAGQGRETQYF
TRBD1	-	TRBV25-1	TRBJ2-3	TGTGCCAGCAGTGACTCTCAGGGGGTTGCAGTAGATACGCAGTATTTT	CASSDSQGVAVDTQYF
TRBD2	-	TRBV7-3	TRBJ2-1	TGTGCCAGCAGCTCCGGACTAGCGGGAGTTCAATCCTACAATGAGCAGTTCTTC	CASSSGLAGVQSYNEQFF
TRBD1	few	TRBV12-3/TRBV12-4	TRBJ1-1	TGTGCCAGCAGTTTAAGGGGGCAAGGGGGAGCTTTCTTT	CASSLRGQGGAFF
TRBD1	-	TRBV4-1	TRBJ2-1	TGCGCCAGCACGGGACAGGGGAAAAATGAGCAGTTCTTC	CASTGQGKNEQFF
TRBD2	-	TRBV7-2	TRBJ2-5	TGTGCCAGCAGGGATAGACTAGCGGGATCACAAGAGACCCAGTACTTC	CASRDRLAGSQETQYF
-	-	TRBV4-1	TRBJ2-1	TGCGCCAGCAGCCAGGTGGTGGGGGGATACAATGAGCAGTTCTTC	CASSQVVGGYNEQFF
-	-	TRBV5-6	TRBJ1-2	TGTGCCAGCAGCCTCGGAGGAGCTCCCTCCTATGGCTACACCTTC	CASSLGGAPSYGYTF
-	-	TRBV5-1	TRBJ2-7	TGCGCCAGCAGTATAGAGGGCACGTTCGAAGAGCAGTACTTC	CASSIEGTFEEQYF
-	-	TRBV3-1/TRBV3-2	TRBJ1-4	TGTGCCAGCAGCCAGTCTAGAAAACTGTTTTTT	CASSQSRKLFF
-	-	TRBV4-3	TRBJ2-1	TGCGCCAGCAGCCCCCAGCCCCAGCGGGCGTACAATGAGCAGTTCTTC	CASSPQPQRAYNEQFF
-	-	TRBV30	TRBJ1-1	TGTGCCTGGAGTGTACTACAGCCCGGGGGTTTCTTT	CAWSVLQPGGFF
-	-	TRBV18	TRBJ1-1	TGTGCCAGCTCACCGCAGGGTTCGAACACTGAAGCTTTCTTT	CASSPQGSNTEAFF
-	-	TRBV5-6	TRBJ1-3	TGTGCCAGCAGCTTGGATGGGATTAGGGGTGGAAACACCATATATTTT	CASSLDGIRGGNTIYF
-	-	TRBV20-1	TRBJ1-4	TGCAGTGCTAGTGAAGGGAAGGGGCCAAATGAAAAACTGTTTTTT	CSASEGKGPNEKLFF
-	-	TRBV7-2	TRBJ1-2	TGTGCCAGCAGCTCGACAGTATATGGCTACACCTTC	CASSSTVYGYTF
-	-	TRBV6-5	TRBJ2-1	TGTGCCAGCAGTCTCCGAGATGAGCAGTTCTTC	CASSLRDEQFF
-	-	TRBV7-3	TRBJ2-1	TGTGCCAGCAGCCCCTATGGTAGCGTCTCAAATGAGCAGTTCTTC	CASSPYGSVSNEQFF
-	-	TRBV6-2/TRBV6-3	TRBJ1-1	TGTGCCAGCAGTCTCCTGGACAGGAACACTGAAGCTTTCTTT	CASSLLDRNTEAFF
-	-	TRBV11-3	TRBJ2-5	TGTGCCAGCAGCCTCCGATTCCGGGCGGGTCAAGAGACCCAGTACTTC	CASSLRFRAGQETQYF
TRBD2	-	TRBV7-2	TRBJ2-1	TGTGCCAGCAGCCCGGGCCGGGCTAGCGGTAGTGAGCAGTTCTTC	CASSPGRASGSEQFF
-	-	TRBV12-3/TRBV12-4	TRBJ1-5	TGTGCCAGCAGGGTGACAGGCAATCAGCCCCAGCATTTT	CASRVTGNQPQHF
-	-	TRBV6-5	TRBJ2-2	TGTGCCAGCAGCACCGACTTGGATACCGGGGAGCTGTTTTTT	CASSTDLDTGELFF
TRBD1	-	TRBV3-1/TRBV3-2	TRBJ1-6	TGTGCCAGCAGCCACCGGACAGGTCTGGGCGGTTCACCCCTCCACTTT	CASSHRTGLGGSPLHF
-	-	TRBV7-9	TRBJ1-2	TGTGCCAGCAGCCACCGGGACAATTGGGGCTACACCTTC	CASSHRDNWGYTF
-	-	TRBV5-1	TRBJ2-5	TGCGCCAGCAGCTTGGGGCAGGCCCAAGAGACCCAGTACTTC	CASSLGQAQETQYF
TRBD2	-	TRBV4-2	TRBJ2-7	TGTGCCAGCAGCCTACTTGGACTAGCGGGAGACTACGAGCAGTACTTC	CASSLLGLAGDYEQYF
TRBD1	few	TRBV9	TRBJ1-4	TGTGCCAGCAGCGGGGGACAGGGGAGTATGTTGGGTAATGAAAAACTGTTTTTT	CASSGGQGSMLGNEKLFF
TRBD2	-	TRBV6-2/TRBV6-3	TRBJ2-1	TGTGCCAGCAGTTCGGCTCTAGCGGGGGCTTACAATGAGCAGTTCTTC	CASSSALAGAYNEQFF
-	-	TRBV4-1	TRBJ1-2	TGCGCCAGCAGCCAAGATTCTCAGGGGTTAAAGTATGGCTACACCTTC	CASSQDSQGLKYGYTF